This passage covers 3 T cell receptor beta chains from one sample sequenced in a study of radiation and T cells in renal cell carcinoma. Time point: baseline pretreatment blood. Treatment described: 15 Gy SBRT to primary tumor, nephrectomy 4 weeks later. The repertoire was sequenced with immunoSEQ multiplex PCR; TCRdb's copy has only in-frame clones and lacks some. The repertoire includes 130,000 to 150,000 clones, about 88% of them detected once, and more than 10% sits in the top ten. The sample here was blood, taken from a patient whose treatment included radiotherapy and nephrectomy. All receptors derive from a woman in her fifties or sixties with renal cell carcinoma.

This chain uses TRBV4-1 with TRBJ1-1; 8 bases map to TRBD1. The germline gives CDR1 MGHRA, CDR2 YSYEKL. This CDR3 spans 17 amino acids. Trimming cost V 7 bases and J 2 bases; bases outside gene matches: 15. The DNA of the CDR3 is TGCGCCAGCACCTACGGACAGGGACGGAGGGGAAACACTGAAGCTTTCTTT. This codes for CASTYGQGRRGNTEAFF.

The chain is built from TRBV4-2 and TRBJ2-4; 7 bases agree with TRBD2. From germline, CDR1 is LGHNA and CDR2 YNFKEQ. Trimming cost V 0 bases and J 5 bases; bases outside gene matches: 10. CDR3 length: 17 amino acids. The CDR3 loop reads CASSQELERGGENIQYF. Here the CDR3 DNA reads TGTGCCAGCAGCCAAGAGCTGGAGCGGGGTGGCGAAAACATTCAGTACTTC.

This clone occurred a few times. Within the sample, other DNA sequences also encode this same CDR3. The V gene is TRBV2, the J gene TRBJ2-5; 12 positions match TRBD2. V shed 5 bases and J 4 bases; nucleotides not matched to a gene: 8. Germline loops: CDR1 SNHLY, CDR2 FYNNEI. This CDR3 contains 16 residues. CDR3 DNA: TGTGCCAGCAGTTCGTCTAGCGGGGGGGCCGCAGAGACCCAGTACTTC. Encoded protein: CASSSSSGGAAETQYF. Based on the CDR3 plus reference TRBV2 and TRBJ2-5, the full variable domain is EPEVTQTPSHQVTQMGQEVILRCVPISNHLYFYWYRQILGQKVEFLVSFYNNEISEKSEIFDDQFSVERPDGSNFTLKIRSTKLEDSAMYFCASSSSSGGAAETQYFGPGTRLLVL.